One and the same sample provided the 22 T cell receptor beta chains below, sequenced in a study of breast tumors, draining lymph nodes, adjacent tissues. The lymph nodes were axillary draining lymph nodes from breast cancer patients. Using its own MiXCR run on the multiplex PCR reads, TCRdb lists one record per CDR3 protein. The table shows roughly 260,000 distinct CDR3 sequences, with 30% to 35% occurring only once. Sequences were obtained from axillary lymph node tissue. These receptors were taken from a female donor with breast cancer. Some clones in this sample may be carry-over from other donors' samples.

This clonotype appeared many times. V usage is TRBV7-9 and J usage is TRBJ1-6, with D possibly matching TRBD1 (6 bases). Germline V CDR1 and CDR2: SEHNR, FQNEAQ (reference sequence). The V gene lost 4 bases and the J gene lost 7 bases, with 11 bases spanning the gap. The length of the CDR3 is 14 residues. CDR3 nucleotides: TGTGCCAGCAGCTCGGGGGGGGCGAATTCACCCCTCCACTTT. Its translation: CASSSGGANSPLHF.

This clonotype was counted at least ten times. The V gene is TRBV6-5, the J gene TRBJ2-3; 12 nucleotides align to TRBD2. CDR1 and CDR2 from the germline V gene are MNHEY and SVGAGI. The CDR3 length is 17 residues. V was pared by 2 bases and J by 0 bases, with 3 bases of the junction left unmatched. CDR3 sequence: CASSYAGTSGSTDTQYF. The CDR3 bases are TGTGCCAGCAGTTACGCCGGGACTAGCGGGAGCACAGATACGCAGTATTTT.

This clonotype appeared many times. CDR3 amino acids: CASSPLRGNEQYF. Here the CDR3 DNA reads TGTGCCAGCTCACCACTCAGGGGAAACGAGCAGTACTTC. The V and J genes are TRBV18 and TRBJ2-7; D may be TRBD1 (6 bases). CDR1 is KGHSH and CDR2 is LQKENI in the germline V gene. The germline V and J ends were trimmed by 1 base and 5 bases, with 9 bases remaining between them. CDR3 size: 13 residues. The whole variable domain, remainder taken from reference TRBV18 and TRBJ2-7, is NAGVMQNPRHLVRRRGQEARLRCSPMKGHSHVYWYRQLPEEGLKFMVYLQKENIIDESGMPKERFSAEFPKEGPSILRIQQVVRGDSAAYFCASSPLRGNEQYFGPGTRLTVT.

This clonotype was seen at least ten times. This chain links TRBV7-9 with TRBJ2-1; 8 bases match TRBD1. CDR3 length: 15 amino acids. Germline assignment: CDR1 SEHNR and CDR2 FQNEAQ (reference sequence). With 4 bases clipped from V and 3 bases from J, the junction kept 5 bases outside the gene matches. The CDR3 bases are TGTGCCAGCAGCTCACAGGGGGGCCTCTACAATGAGCAGTTCTTC. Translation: CASSSQGGLYNEQFF.

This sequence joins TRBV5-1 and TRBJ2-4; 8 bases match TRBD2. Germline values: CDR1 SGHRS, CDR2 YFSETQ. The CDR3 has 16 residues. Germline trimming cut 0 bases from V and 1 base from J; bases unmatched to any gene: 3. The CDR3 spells CASSLVGREAKNIQYF. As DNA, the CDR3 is TGCGCCAGCAGCTTGGTCGGGAGGGAGGCCAAAAACATTCAGTACTTC. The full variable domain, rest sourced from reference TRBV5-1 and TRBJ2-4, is KAGVTQTPRYLIKTRGQQVTLSCSPISGHRSVSWYQQTPGQGLQFLFEYFSETQRNKGNFPGRFSGRQFSNSRSEMNVSTLELGDSALYLCASSLVGREAKNIQYFGAGTRLSVL.

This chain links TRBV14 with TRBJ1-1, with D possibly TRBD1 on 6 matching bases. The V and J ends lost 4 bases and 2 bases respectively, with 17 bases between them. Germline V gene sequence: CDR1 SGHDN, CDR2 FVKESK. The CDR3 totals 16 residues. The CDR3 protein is CASSLLQGKLNTEAFF. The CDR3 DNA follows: TGTGCCAGCAGCCTACTACAGGGCAAACTTAACACTGAAGCTTTCTTT. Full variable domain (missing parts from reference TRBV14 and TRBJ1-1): EAGVTQFPSHSVIEKGQTVTLRCDPISGHDNLYWYRRVMGKEIKFLLHFVKESKQDESGMPNNRFLAERTGGTYSTLKVQPAELEDSGVYFCASSLLQGKLNTEAFFGQGTRLTVV.

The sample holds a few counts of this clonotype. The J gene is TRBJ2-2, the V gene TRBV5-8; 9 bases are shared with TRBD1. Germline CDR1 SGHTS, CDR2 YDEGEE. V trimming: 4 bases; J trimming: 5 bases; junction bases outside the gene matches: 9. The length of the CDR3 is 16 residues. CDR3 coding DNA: TGTGCCAGCAGCCCCGGGACAGGGAGCAAAACCGGGGAGCTGTTTTTT. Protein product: CASSPGTGSKTGELFF.

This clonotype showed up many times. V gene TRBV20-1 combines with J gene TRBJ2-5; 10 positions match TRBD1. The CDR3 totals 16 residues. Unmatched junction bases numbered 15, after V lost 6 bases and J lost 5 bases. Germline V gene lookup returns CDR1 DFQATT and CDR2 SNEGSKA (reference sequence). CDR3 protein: CSAPPVGTGARETQYF. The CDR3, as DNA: TGCAGTGCCCCGCCCGTCGGGACAGGGGCGAGGGAGACCCAGTACTTC.

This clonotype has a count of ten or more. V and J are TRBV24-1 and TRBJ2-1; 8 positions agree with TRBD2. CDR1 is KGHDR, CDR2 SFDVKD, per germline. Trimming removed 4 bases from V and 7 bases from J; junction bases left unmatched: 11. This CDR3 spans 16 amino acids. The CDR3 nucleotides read TGTGCCACCAGTGACCAAACTAGCGGCCACATAAATGAGCAGTTCTTC. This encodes CATSDQTSGHINEQFF.

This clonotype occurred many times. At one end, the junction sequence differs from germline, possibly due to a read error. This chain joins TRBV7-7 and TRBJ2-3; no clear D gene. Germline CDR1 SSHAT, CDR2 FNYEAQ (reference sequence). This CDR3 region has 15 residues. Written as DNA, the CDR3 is TGTGCTAGCAGCTTGACACCGACCCACACAGATACGCAGTATTTT. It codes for CASSLTPTHTDTQYF.

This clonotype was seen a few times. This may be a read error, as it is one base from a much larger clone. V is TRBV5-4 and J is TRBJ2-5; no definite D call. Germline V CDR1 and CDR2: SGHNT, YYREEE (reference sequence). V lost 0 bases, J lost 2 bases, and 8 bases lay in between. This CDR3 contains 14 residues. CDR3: CASSLGTEQETQYF. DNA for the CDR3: TGTGCCAGCAGCTTGGGTACAGAGCAAGAGACCCAGTACTTC.

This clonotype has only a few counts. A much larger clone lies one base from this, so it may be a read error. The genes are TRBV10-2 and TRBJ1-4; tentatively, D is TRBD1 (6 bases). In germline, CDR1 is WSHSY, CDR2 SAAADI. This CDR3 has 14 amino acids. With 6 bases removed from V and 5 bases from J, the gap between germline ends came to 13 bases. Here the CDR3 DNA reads TGCGCCAGCAGGGCGACAGGAGAAAATGAAAAACTGTTTTTT. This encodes CASRATGENEKLFF.

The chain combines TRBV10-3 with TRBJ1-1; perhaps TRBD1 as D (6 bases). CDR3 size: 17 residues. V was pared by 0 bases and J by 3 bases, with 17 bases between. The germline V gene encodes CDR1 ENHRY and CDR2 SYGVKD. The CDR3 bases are TGTGCCATCAGTGAGTCGGAACAGGGAAGGGGGGACACTGAAGCTTTCTTT. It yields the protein CAISESEQGRGDTEAFF.

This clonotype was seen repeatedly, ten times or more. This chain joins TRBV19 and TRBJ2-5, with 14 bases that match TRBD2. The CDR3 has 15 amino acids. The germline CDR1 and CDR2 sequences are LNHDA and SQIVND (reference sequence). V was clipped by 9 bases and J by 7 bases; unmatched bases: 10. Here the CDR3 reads CASLGTSGGYATQYF. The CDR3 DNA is TGTGCCAGCCTTGGGACTAGCGGGGGCTATGCGACCCAGTACTTC.

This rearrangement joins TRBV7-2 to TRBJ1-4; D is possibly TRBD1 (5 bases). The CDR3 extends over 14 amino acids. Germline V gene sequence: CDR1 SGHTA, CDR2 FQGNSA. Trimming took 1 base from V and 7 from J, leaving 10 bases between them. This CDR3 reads CASSLDQGAEKLFF. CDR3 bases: TGTGCCAGCAGCTTAGATCAGGGCGCTGAAAAACTGTTTTTT.

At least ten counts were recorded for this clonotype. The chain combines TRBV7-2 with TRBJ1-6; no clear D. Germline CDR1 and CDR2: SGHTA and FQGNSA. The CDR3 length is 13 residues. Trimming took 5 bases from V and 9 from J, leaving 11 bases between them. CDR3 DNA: TGTGCCAGCAGCCTATCCGGGAGTTCACCCCTCCACTTT. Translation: CASSLSGSSPLHF.

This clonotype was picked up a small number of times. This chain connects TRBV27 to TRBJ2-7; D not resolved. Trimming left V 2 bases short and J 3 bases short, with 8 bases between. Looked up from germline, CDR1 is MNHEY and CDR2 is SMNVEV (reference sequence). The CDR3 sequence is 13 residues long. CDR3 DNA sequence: TGTGCCAGCAGTTTAAGTCAGCACTACGAGCAGTACTTC. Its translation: CASSLSQHYEQYF.

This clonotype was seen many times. The CDR3 reads CASSLSPNSPLHF. CDR3 in DNA: TGTGCCAGCAGCTTGTCTCCCAATTCACCCCTCCACTTT. V usage is TRBV7-3 and J usage is TRBJ1-6; no definite D call. The V end was cut by 3 bases, the J end by 7 bases, with 7 bases between. Germline V gene data show CDR1 as SGHTA and CDR2 as FQGTGA. This CDR3 contains 13 residues.

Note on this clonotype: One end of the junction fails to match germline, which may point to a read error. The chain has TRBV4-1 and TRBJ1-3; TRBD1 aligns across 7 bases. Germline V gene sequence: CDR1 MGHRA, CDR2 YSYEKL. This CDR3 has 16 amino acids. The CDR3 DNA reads TGCGCCAGCAGCCAAGGACCAGGGGGACCCGGAAGCACCATATATTTT. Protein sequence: CASSQGPGGPGSTIYF.

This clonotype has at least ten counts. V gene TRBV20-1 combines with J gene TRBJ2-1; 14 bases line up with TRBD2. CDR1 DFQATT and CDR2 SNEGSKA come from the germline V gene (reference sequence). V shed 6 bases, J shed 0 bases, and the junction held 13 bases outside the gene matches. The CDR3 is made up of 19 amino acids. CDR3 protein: CSADLGLAGGRHSYNEQFF. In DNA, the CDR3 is TGCAGTGCGGACCTCGGACTAGCGGGAGGTCGACACTCCTACAATGAGCAGTTCTTC.

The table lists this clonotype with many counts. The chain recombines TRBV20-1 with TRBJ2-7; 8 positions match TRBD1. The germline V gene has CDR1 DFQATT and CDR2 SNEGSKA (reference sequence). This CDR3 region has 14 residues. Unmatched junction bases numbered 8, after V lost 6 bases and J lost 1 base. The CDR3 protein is CSAPDRGRSYEQYF. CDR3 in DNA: TGCAGTGCACCTGACAGGGGTCGGTCCTACGAGCAGTACTTC.

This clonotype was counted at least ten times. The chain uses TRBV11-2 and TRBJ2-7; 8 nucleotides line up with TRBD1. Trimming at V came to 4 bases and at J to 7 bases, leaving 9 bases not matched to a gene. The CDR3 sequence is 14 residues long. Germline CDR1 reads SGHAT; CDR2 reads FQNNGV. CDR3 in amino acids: CASSSPTGAREQYF. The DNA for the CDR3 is TGTGCCAGCAGCTCCCCGACAGGGGCCCGGGAGCAGTACTTC. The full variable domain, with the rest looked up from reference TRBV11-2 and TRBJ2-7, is EAGVAQSPRYKIIEKRQSVAFWCNPISGHATLYWYQQILGQGPKLLIQFQNNGVVDDSQLPKDRFSAERLKGVDSTLKIQPAKLEDSAVYLCASSSPTGAREQYFGPGTRLTVT.